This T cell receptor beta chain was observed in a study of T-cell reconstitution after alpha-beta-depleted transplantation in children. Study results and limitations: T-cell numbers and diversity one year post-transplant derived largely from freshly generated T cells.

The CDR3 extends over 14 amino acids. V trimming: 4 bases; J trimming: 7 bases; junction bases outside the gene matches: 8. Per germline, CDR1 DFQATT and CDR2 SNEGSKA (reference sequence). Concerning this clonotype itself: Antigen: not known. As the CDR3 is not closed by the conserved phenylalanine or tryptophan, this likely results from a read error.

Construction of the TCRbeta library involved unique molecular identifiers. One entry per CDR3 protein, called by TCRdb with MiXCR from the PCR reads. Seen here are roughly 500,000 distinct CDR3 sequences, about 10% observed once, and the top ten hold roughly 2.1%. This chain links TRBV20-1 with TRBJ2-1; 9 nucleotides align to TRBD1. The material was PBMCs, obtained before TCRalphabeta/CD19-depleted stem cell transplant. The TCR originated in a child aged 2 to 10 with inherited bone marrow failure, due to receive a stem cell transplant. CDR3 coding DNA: TGCAGTGCTAATACCCGGGACAGGGTTAATGAGCAGTTCTCC. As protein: CSANTRDRVNEQFS.